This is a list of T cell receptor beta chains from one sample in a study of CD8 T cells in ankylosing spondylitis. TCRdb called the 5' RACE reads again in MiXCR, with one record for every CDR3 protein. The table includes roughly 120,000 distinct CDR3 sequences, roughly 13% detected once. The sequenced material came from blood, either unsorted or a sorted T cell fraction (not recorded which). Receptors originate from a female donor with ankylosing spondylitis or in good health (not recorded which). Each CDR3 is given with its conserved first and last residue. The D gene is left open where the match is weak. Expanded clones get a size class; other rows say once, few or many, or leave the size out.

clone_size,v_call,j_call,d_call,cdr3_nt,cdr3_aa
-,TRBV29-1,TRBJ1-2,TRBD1,TGCAGCGTTGAAGACTCCCTTTTGAGGGGGCGCGATGGCTACACCTTC,CSVEDSLLRGRDGYTF
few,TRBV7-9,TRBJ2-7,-,TGTGCCAGCAGCTTCGACGGTCCCTACGAGCAGTACTTC,CASSFDGPYEQYF
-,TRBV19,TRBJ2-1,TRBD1,TGTGCCAGTACCCCGGGACAGGGGTTTAGGGGGCCCTACAATGAGCAGTTCTTC,CASTPGQGFRGPYNEQFF
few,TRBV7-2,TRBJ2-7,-,TGTGCCAGCAGCTTAGTTGCGGGGTCCTACGAGCAGTACTTC,CASSLVAGSYEQYF
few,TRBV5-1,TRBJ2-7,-,TGCGCCAGCAGCTTGTCCCGGGGCGGCGAGCAGTACTTC,CASSLSRGGEQYF
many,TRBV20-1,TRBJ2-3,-,TGCAGTGCGAGCCTCGGAGGGAGTGGCACAGATACGCAGTATTTT,CSASLGGSGTDTQYF
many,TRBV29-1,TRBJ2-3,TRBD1,TGCAGCGTCTGGACAGGGGGCGCATCAGATACGCAGTATTTT,CSVWTGGASDTQYF
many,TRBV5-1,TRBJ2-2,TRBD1,TGCGCCAGCAGCTTGGCCGGGGACAGGATCCCCACCGGGGAGCTGTTTTTT,CASSLAGDRIPTGELFF
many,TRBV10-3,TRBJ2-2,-,TGTGCCATCAGCCCCGGGGGGACAGTGTCCACCGGGGAGCTGTTTTTT,CAISPGGTVSTGELFF
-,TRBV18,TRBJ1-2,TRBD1,TGTGCCAGCTCCCACCGGGGCGGGACAGGGGGGACCAACTATGGCTACACCTTC,CASSHRGGTGGTNYGYTF
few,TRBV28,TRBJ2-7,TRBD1,TGTGCCAGCAGTAGGACAGGAACAGGAGAATACGAGCAGTACTTC,CASSRTGTGEYEQYF
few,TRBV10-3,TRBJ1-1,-,TGTGCCATCAACCCCAGCCCGGCGGGTCCCACTGAAGCTTTCTTT,CAINPSPAGPTEAFF
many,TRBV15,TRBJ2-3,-,TGTGCCACCAGCAGAGGGGGGGCTAAGGGAGATACGCAGTATTTT,CATSRGGAKGDTQYF
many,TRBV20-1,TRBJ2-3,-,TGCAGTGCTAGGAGGGGGGCGAGCACAGATACGCAGTATTTT,CSARRGASTDTQYF